This TCR beta chain was observed in a study of cytomegalovirus exposure and HLA in healthy donors. The CDR3 covers 14 residues. CDR1 and CDR2 from the germline V gene are MNHNY and SVGAGI (reference sequence). After removal of 6 bases from V and 1 base from J, the junction contained 4 bases not matched to a gene. Data came from immunoSEQ multiplex PCR; TCRdb stores just in-frame clones and leaves some out. The sample holds more than 250,000 clones; more than 80% are singletons and the top ten take about 0.91%. This clonotype was sampled from a woman aged 18-29 years in good health and CMV-seronegative. The sample comprised PBMCs. The chain couples TRBV6-6 to TRBJ2-5, with 8 bases fitting TRBD1. CDR3 bases: TGTGCCAGCAGACCTACAGGGGGCCAAGAGACCCAGTACTTC. Residues: CASRPTGGQETQYF.